The clone carrying this TCR beta chain was observed many times. What it binds is not known. Unique molecular identifiers were added to individual cDNA molecules. One entry per CDR3 protein results from TCRdb running MiXCR on the 5' RACE reads. The sample yields tens of thousands of distinct CDR3 sequences, 5% to 5.5% seen once. This entry is derived from a study of early T cells in non-severe SARS-CoV-2 infection. Study summary: Sequencing was performed on bulk RNA from unsorted whole blood, leaving chains unpaired.

Regarding the study as a whole: Matching with VDJdb favored anti-spike CD8 responses (missing private and CD4 specificities).

Sequenced sample: whole blood. The clonotype comes from an adult who was a healthcare worker with PCR-confirmed SARS-CoV-2 infection or an uninfected control (not recorded which).

The CDR3 DNA follows: TGTGCCAGCAGTTTTGCATACGAGCAGTACTTC. It is translated as CASSFAYEQYF. The chain has TRBV12-3 or TRBV12-4 and TRBJ2-7; unclear D gene. This CDR3 is 11 amino acids long. The V and J ends lost 3 bases and 4 bases respectively, with 4 bases between them.